This T cell receptor (beta chain) was sequenced for a study of T cells after yellow fever vaccination. At the level of the study: Fractions of limited cellularity were prepared by means of SMART-Seq v4 Ultra Low Input.

Points from the study as a whole: Abundant clonotypes (contaminants from the bulk population) could be present in FACS-sorted repertoires. The booster response re-showed most primary clones: 95% to 96% CD4, approximately 90% CD8.

Making TCR cDNA involved 5'RACE template switching, which added UMIs and a universal primer site. TCRdb independently ran MiXCR on the 5' RACE reads; one entry per CDR3 protein. The sample has roughly 120,000 distinct CDR3 sequences; more than 6.5% are singletons. This clonotype was counted at least ten times. What it binds is unknown. CDR1 and CDR2 from the germline V gene are SEHNR and FQNEAQ (reference sequence). With V trimmed by 3 bases and J by 4 bases, 5 bases remained unmatched. The CDR3 contains 14 residues. The sample consisted of CD4+ T cells sorted from PBMCs, taken 10 days after the first yellow fever vaccination. The sequence was collected from a man aged 18 to 30 who received the YFV17D yellow fever vaccine. This rearrangement joins TRBV7-9 to TRBJ1-1; 7 bases match TRBD1. CDR3 residues: CASSFSQGSTEAFF. The CDR3 DNA reads TGTGCCAGCAGCTTCTCACAGGGGAGCACTGAAGCTTTCTTT. The entire variable domain, with the rest obtained from reference TRBV7-9 and TRBJ1-1, is as follows: DTGVSQNPRHKITKRGQNVTFRCDPISEHNRLYWYRQTLGQGPEFLTYFQNEAQLEKSRLLSDRFSAERPKGSFSTLEIQRTEQGDSAMYLCASSFSQGSTEAFFGQGTRLTVV.